This T cell receptor beta chain was recovered during a study of T cells in Graves' hyperthyroidism and ophthalmopathy. RNA transcripts yielded amplified TCR beta CDR3 regions. HTBI primers were employed in a first-round RT-PCR of the TCR CDR3. TCRdb independently ran MiXCR on the multiplex PCR reads; one entry per CDR3 protein. The sample lists 620,000 or so distinct CDR3 sequences; more than 14% were seen once. PBMCs were collected from an approximately 9 ml volume of fresh peripheral blood. This TCR was recovered from a woman aged 45-65 years with Graves' ophthalmopathy. Sequencing was done on a sample of blood.

CDR3 sequence (DNA): TGTGCCAGCAGCTTCCCAGGGGTCGGCGAGCAGTACTTC. It translates to CASSFPGVGEQYF. The V and J genes are TRBV11-2 and TRBJ2-7; perhaps TRBD1 as D (6 bases). The germline V gene has CDR1 SGHAT and CDR2 FQNNGV. Trimming stripped 3 bases from V and 6 bases from J, with 12 bases between. The CDR3 is 13 residues long.